This T cell receptor (beta chain) was identified during a study of neurological immune-mediated disorders (dated by TCRdb to between 2018 and 2021). Notes on the research overall: The study compared peripheral blood TCR-beta repertoires of HTLV-I-associated myelopathy (HAM/TSP) patients, multiple sclerosis patients and healthy controls using UMI-based sequencing. Longitudinal samples, technical triplicates and paired sorted CD4+ and CD8+ T-cell subsets, alongside PBMC samples, were included among the approximately 110 TCR-beta libraries. The cohort was made up of 60 to 75 subjects, consisting of 14 HAM/TSP patients, about 34 multiple sclerosis patients and about 20 healthy controls.

TCR libraries for sorted subsets were made from roughly 950,000 sorted CD4+ or CD8+ T cells. Peripheral blood underwent Ficoll-Hypaque density gradient centrifugation to isolate PBMCs, which were then cryopreserved in liquid nitrogen. Paired sorted CD4+ and CD8+ subsets came from healthy controls, HAM/TSP patients and MS patients. The paper as a whole reports these results and caveats: TCR clonal expansion was highest in HAM/TSP patients and lowest in MS patients, with MS patients falling below even healthy controls. No identical CDR3 amino acid sequences were found to be shared among expanded clones across subjects, suggesting that TCR-beta repertoires were private in all groups.

At least ten counts were recorded for this clonotype. What this receptor recognizes is not known. Per-base qualities were not stored, and no clone one base away is much larger. cDNA was synthesized by template-switch 5'RACE using a primer with a 10-nucleotide random unique molecular identifier that tagged each TCR transcript. Over 180 million TCR-beta sequences, covering 15-18 subjects, were produced in each sequencing run. The RNeasy kit was used to extract total RNA. The KAPA Real-time Library Amplification kit was used to amplify TCR-beta VDJ regions with primers targeting the TCR constant region and the 5'RACE anchor. Sample indexes and Illumina adaptors were added in a first PCR, and a second PCR then increased library yield. The roughly 650 bp TCR product was size-selected on a 2% E-gel SizeSelection system after Ampure bead purification. Library quality was checked on a Bioanalyzer, concentration was measured with Qubit, and libraries were quantified with the Kapa Library Quantification kit before pooling. Paired-end 2 x 150 bp sequencing of the libraries was performed on an Illumina HiSeq 2500. To increase sequence diversity, roughly 24-31% phiX was spiked into each library pool. The paper's data handling went like this. The quality-filtered reads were processed with the UMI-based MiGEC pipeline, whose error correction step removed more than 80% of the raw TCR sequences. IMGT germline references were used for aligning VDJ genes, and each clonotype was defined as a unique CDR3 amino acid sequence together with its V-J genes. VDJtools evaluated clonal expansion, Shannon diversity and CDR3 relatedness (CalcPairwiseDistances, ClusterSamples); CLCbio workbench built phylogenetic trees. Clones with at least 8 unique UMIs were defined as expanded, with this threshold being based on coefficient-of-variation modelling across technical triplicates. The public reads were reprocessed in TCRdb via fastp at Q25 and MiXCR, keeping in-frame beta chains. A single entry per CDR3 protein holds the most common genes and DNA from its merged rows. The V and J calls here are based on TCRdb, not the publication. The sample records approximately 10,000 distinct CDR3 sequences, under 25% of which are singletons. Around 50% of the sample lies in the top ten.

V and J are truncated by 7 bases and 2 bases respectively, leaving an intervening sequence of 11 bases. The CDR3 holds 13 amino acids from the cysteine to the phenylalanine. Just CDR3 DNA is preserved here, 39 bases in frame from base 1. Sequenced input: CD8+ T cells from blood. The chain is encoded by TRBV12-3 or TRBV12-4 joined to TRBJ1-2; the D gene cannot be named for sure. This TCR was sampled from a woman aged 60-70 years with HTLV-1-associated myelopathy (HAM/TSP). The DNA sequence follows: TGTGCCAGCACCCCGACCCGAAACTATGGCTACACCTTC. This is translated as CASTPTRNYGYTF.